Below, 21 T cell receptor beta chains from the same sample are listed, as sequenced in a study of blood T cell repertoires in COVID-19. The protocol was immunoSEQ multiplex PCR, while the TCRdb copy is restricted to in-frame clones and leaves out a portion. Found here are 200,000 or so clones, 82% of them singletons; the top ten hold about 6.9%. The sample taken for sequencing was peripheral blood. The receptors were gathered from a human donor with acute or convalescent COVID-19. The donor label of this sample is uncertain.

The rearrangement uses TRBV3-1 (or the pseudogene TRBV3-2) and TRBJ1-4; tentative D call: TRBD1 (5 bases). The V gene's germline CDR1 is LGHDT and CDR2 YNNKEL (reference sequence). The CDR3 runs to 16 residues. V was pared by 3 bases and J by 3 bases, with 14 bases between. The DNA of the CDR3 is TGTGCCAGCAGCCATCTCGGGGGACGGGCTAATGAAAAACTGTTTTTT. Its translation is CASSHLGGRANEKLFF.

The chain combines TRBV28 with TRBJ2-7; 9 bases fit TRBD1. V gave up 2 bases and J gave up 9 bases; unmatched junction bases: 8. CDR3 size: 14 residues. CDR1 is MDHEN, CDR2 SYDVKM, per germline. The CDR3 DNA follows: TGTGCCAGCAGTTTAAGGGGACAGGGAGGGGGGCAGTACTTC. Residues: CASSLRGQGGGQYF. Full variable domain (rest looked up from reference TRBV28 and TRBJ2-7): DVKVTQSSRYLVKRTGEKVFLECVQDMDHENMFWYRQDPGLGLRLIYFSYDVKMKEKGDIPEGYSVSREKKERFSLILESASTNQTSMYLCASSLRGQGGGQYFGPGTRLTVT.

This chain connects TRBV4-2 to TRBJ2-3; 16 nucleotides align to TRBD2. Germline CDR1 and CDR2: LGHNA and YNFKEQ. V trimming: 3 bases; J trimming: 0 bases; junction bases outside the gene matches: 6. The CDR3 consists of 19 residues. The CDR3 nucleotides are TGTGCCAGCAGCCAGGTGGGGGGACTAGCGGGAGGGAGCACAGATACGCAGTATTTT. This translates into CASSQVGGLAGGSTDTQYF.

This clone was detected a few times. The CDR3 DNA is TGCGCCAGTAGGGGGCAGGGGGCCGGCGAGACCCAGTACTTC. Translating gives CASRGQGAGETQYF. The chain links TRBV5-1 to TRBJ2-5; 8 positions agree with TRBD1. Per the germline V gene, CDR1 is SGHRS and CDR2 is YFSETQ. V lost 8 bases, J lost 5 bases, and 11 bases stayed unmatched. This CDR3 region has 14 residues.

The V gene is TRBV6-2 or TRBV6-3, the J gene TRBJ1-5; perhaps TRBD1 as D (5 bases). The CDR3 spans 12 residues. CDR1 and CDR2 from the germline V gene are MNHEY and SVGEGT. V gave up 5 bases and J gave up 9 bases, with 11 bases separating them. The CDR3 reads CASSTGFSPQHF. CDR3 in DNA: TGTGCCAGCAGTACAGGTTTTTCGCCCCAGCATTTT.

This rearrangement joins TRBV2 to TRBJ1-4; D is perhaps TRBD1 (6 bases). The CDR3 loop spans 13 amino acids. CDR1 and CDR2 (germline): SNHLY, FYNNEI. V lost 6 bases to trimming and J lost 8 bases, with 13 bases between them. CDR3 protein: CASRTLGGEKLFF. Written as DNA, the CDR3 is TGTGCCAGCAGGACCCTAGGGGGAGAAAAACTGTTTTTT.

The CDR3: CASSGSGLAGLQWEQFF. In DNA form, the CDR3 reads TGCGCCAGCAGCGGGTCGGGACTAGCGGGTCTACAATGGGAGCAGTTCTTC. The rearrangement links TRBV5-1 to TRBJ2-1, with 12 bases identical to TRBD2. The CDR3 loop spans 17 amino acids. After removal of 4 bases from V and 10 bases from J, the junction contained 15 bases not matched to a gene. Germline V gene sequence: CDR1 SGHRS, CDR2 YFSETQ.

The V gene is TRBV7-6, the J gene TRBJ2-7; 9 bases fit TRBD2. Trimming took 6 bases from V and 6 from J; bases not matched to a gene: 15. This CDR3 contains 16 residues. CDR1 and CDR2 from the germline V gene are SGHVS and FNYEAQ. The CDR3 protein is CASSSGHSGRPLEQYF. The CDR3 nucleotides are TGTGCCAGCAGTTCGGGACATAGCGGGAGACCTCTCGAGCAGTACTTC.

The V gene is TRBV18, the J gene TRBJ2-2; 12 positions match TRBD2. Germline lookup yields CDR1 KGHSH and CDR2 LQKENI. The ends lost 5 bases at V and 4 bases at J; junction bases unmatched: 11. The CDR3 has 18 amino acids. CDR3 in amino acids: CASSATSGRSRSTGELFF. CDR3 in DNA: TGTGCCAGCTCAGCTACTAGCGGGAGGAGCCGGAGCACCGGGGAGCTGTTTTTT.

The chain couples TRBV18 to TRBJ1-4, with 9 bases fitting TRBD1. Germline-derived CDR1 and CDR2 are KGHSH and LQKENI. CDR3 length equals 15 residues. Germline trimming cut 2 bases from V and 4 bases from J; bases unmatched to any gene: 2. In DNA form, the CDR3 reads TGTGCCAGCTCACCAGGGGACAGGGATAATGAAAAACTGTTTTTT. It translates to CASSPGDRDNEKLFF.

This chain connects TRBV7-9 to TRBJ1-2; D is perhaps TRBD1 (5 bases). This CDR3 is 13 amino acids long. The germline CDR1 and CDR2 sequences are SEHNR and FQNEAQ (reference sequence). The germline V and J ends were trimmed by 5 bases and 3 bases, with 10 bases remaining between them. The CDR3 protein is CASSPSGYYGYTF. The CDR3, as DNA: TGTGCCAGCAGCCCCTCAGGGTACTATGGCTACACCTTC.

Only a few counts were recorded for this clone. The chain carries TRBV11-2 and TRBJ1-1; 7 positions agree with TRBD1. The ends lost 4 bases at V and 2 bases at J; junction bases unmatched: 4. The germline gives CDR1 SGHAT, CDR2 FQNNGV. The CDR3 extends over 14 amino acids. The CDR3 spells CASSSNRGNTEAFF. CDR3 sequence (DNA): TGTGCCAGCAGCTCGAACAGGGGAAACACTGAAGCTTTCTTT. The full variable domain, in which reference TRBV11-2 and TRBJ1-1 provide the parts outside the CDR3, is EAGVAQSPRYKIIEKRQSVAFWCNPISGHATLYWYQQILGQGPKLLIQFQNNGVVDDSQLPKDRFSAERLKGVDSTLKIQPAKLEDSAVYLCASSSNRGNTEAFFGQGTRLTVV.

This clone is a singleton in its sample. V is TRBV19 and J is TRBJ2-3; TRBD2 aligns across 8 bases. The CDR3 contains 16 residues. Germline V gene data show CDR1 as LNHDA and CDR2 as SQIVND (reference sequence). J lost 9 bases, V lost 4 bases, and 15 bases had no gene match. CDR3 residues: CASSTLVGLGSGTQYF. The CDR3 DNA reads TGTGCCAGTAGTACGCTTGTGGGACTAGGTTCGGGAACGCAGTATTTT.

J is TRBJ2-3 and V is TRBV10-2, with TRBD2 matching 9 bases. Germline CDR1 reads WSHSY; CDR2 reads SAAADI. This CDR3 comprises 13 residues. The V segment lost 0 bases and the J segment 11 bases; nucleotides outside the gene matches: 3. The CDR3 DNA is TGCGCCAGCAGTGAGTCGAGGACTAGCGTGCAGTATTTT. It codes for CASSESRTSVQYF.

The V call is TRBV6-1, the J call TRBJ2-3; 8 bases map to TRBD2. Germline V gives CDR1 MNHNS, CDR2 SASEGT. The CDR3 runs to 17 residues. V lost 4 bases, J lost 8 bases, and 17 bases stayed unmatched. In DNA form, the CDR3 reads TGTGCCAGCAGTGGGTTAGCGGGACGGGGACGGGGTGGTACGCAGTATTTT. This gives the protein CASSGLAGRGRGGTQYF.

The chain employs TRBV6-2 or TRBV6-3 and TRBJ1-2; D possibly corresponds to TRBD1 (6 bases). V dropped 5 bases and J dropped 0 bases, with 13 bases sitting between them. CDR3 size: 15 residues. The germline CDR1 and CDR2 sequences are MNHEY and SVGEGT. The CDR3 region is CASSDGQSSNYGYTF. The CDR3 region has the DNA TGTGCCAGCAGTGACGGACAGTCATCTAACTATGGCTACACCTTC.

The V call is TRBV5-6, the J call TRBJ2-3; possibly TRBD1 for D (6 bases). CDR3 size: 14 residues. Trimming took 4 bases from V and 6 from J, leaving 15 bases between them. The germline gives CDR1 SGHDT, CDR2 YYEEEE. The DNA of the CDR3 is TGTGCCAGCAGCAACAGGGAGTCAAGGGATACGCAGTATTTT. Translation gives CASSNRESRDTQYF.

The chain carries TRBV6-5 and TRBJ2-7; 8 nucleotides agree with TRBD2. Germline trimming cut 7 bases from V and 0 bases from J; bases unmatched to any gene: 5. Germline assignment: CDR1 MNHEY and CDR2 SVGAGI. The CDR3 spans 14 residues. Here the CDR3 DNA reads TGTGCCAGCACCCGACTAGCGAACTCCTACGAGCAGTACTTC. Protein sequence: CASTRLANSYEQYF.

V and J are TRBV29-1 and TRBJ1-2, with D possibly being TRBD1 (6 bases). The germline V gene has CDR1 SQVTM and CDR2 ANQGSEA. This CDR3 contains 15 residues. V lost 5 bases, J lost 6 bases, and 22 bases lay in between. The CDR3 coding sequence is TGCAGCGTTAGGGCACCGGGACATCGGGCTGATGGCTACACCTTC. This sequence encodes CSVRAPGHRADGYTF.

The chain joins TRBV7-3 to TRBJ2-1; 7 bases match TRBD2. The CDR3 sequence is 16 residues long. Unmatched junction bases numbered 5, after V lost 2 bases and J lost 1 base. Per the germline V gene, CDR1 is SGHTA and CDR2 is FQGTGA. CDR3 nucleotide sequence: TGTGCCAGCAGCTTACGCGGGAGTAAGTCCTACAATGAGCAGTTCTTC. It encodes CASSLRGSKSYNEQFF.

The V and J genes are TRBV7-2 and TRBJ1-1, with D tentatively TRBD1 (6 bases). The CDR3 length is 13 residues. Germline V gene data show CDR1 as SGHTA and CDR2 as FQGNSA. V was trimmed by 6 bases and J by 3 bases, leaving 11 bases between them. CDR3 amino acids: CASRPDSHTEAFF. In DNA, the CDR3 is TGTGCCAGCAGACCGGACAGCCACACTGAAGCTTTCTTT.